The 16 T cell receptor beta chains presented below share a single source sample, sequenced in a study of T cells after yellow fever vaccination. TCRdb passed the 5' RACE reads through MiXCR, listing each CDR3 protein once. The data hold about 400,000 distinct CDR3 sequences, with under 7.5% observed a single time. The sequenced sample was PBMCs, obtained 5 days after the yellow fever booster vaccination. These receptors originate from a man aged 25 to 45 who received the YFV17D yellow fever vaccine.

J is TRBJ2-1 and V is TRBV25-1; 8 bases match TRBD2. Germline CDR1 reads MGHDK; CDR2 reads SYGVNS. The length of the CDR3 is 15 residues. Losses at the gene ends were 0 bases for V and 3 bases for J; bases not matched to a gene: 1. CDR3 DNA sequence: TGTGCCAGCAGTGAATACAGCGGGGGCTACAATGAGCAGTTCTTC. It translates to CASSEYSGGYNEQFF.

This clonotype appeared many times. The rearrangement joins TRBV7-9 to TRBJ2-1; the D is unclear. Germline V gives CDR1 SEHNR, CDR2 FQNEAQ (reference sequence). The CDR3 totals 12 residues. With 9 bases removed from V and 0 bases from J, the gap between germline ends came to 6 bases. The CDR3 coding sequence is TGTGCCAGTGTAAGCTCCTACAATGAGCAGTTCTTC. It encodes CASVSSYNEQFF.

The chain has TRBV7-9 and TRBJ1-3, with D perhaps TRBD1 (6 bases). Germline-derived CDR1 and CDR2 are SEHNR and FQNEAQ (reference sequence). The CDR3 runs 15 residues. The germline V and J ends were trimmed by 5 bases and 6 bases, with 17 bases remaining between them. The CDR3 here is CASSTDTRTVNTIYF. The CDR3 region has the DNA TGTGCCAGCAGCACCGACACCCGGACAGTAAACACCATATATTTT.

This clonotype was counted at least ten times. The chain combines TRBV9 with TRBJ2-1; 7 bases agree with TRBD1. V lost 4 bases to trimming and J lost 1 base; unmatched junction nucleotides: 5. Germline CDR1 reads SGDLS; CDR2 reads YYNGEE. The CDR3 is made up of 15 amino acids. The CDR3 reads CASSPRQGSYNEQFF. As DNA, the CDR3 is TGTGCCAGCAGCCCCCGACAGGGTTCCTACAATGAGCAGTTCTTC.

The sample holds a few counts of this clonotype. This chain joins TRBV20-1 and TRBJ2-7, with D tentatively TRBD1 (6 bases). The V end lost 4 bases, the J end lost 3 bases, and 10 bases lay between the germline ends. Germline V gives CDR1 DFQATT, CDR2 SNEGSKA (reference sequence). This CDR3 spans 12 amino acids. The CDR3 DNA is TGCAGTGCTAAAGGACAGAACTACGAGCAGTACTTC. This encodes CSAKGQNYEQYF.

This clonotype was picked up many times. This chain connects TRBV7-2 to TRBJ2-5, with 10 bases matching TRBD2. Germline V gene lookup returns CDR1 SGHTA and CDR2 FQGNSA. This CDR3 is 16 amino acids long. V lost 1 base to trimming and J lost 5 bases; unmatched junction nucleotides: 7. The CDR3 here is CASSLVGAGGPETQYF. In DNA, the CDR3 is TGTGCCAGCAGCTTAGTAGGAGCGGGAGGGCCGGAGACCCAGTACTTC.

In this sample, this clonotype turned up a few times. The rearrangement uses TRBV14 and TRBJ2-5; D unclear. V shed 4 bases and J shed 7 bases, with 13 bases lying between them. The CDR3 is 13 residues long. Germline V lookup: CDR1 SGHDN, CDR2 FVKESK. The CDR3 loop reads CASSLRSRWTQYF. In DNA form, the CDR3 reads TGTGCCAGCAGCCTCAGGTCAAGGTGGACCCAGTACTTC.

At least ten counts were recorded for this clonotype. The V call is TRBV7-9, the J call TRBJ1-2, with D hard to call. Between the trimmed V and J ends, which lost 5 bases and 3 bases, there was a span of 16 bases. The CDR3 sequence is 15 residues long. Looked up from germline, CDR1 is SEHNR and CDR2 is FQNEAQ (reference sequence). The CDR3 nucleotides are TGTGCCAGCAGCCTCGGCCCGGGGATTGACTATGGCTACACCTTC. Residues: CASSLGPGIDYGYTF. Full variable domain (missing parts from reference TRBV7-9 and TRBJ1-2): DTGVSQNPRHKITKRGQNVTFRCDPISEHNRLYWYRQTLGQGPEFLTYFQNEAQLEKSRLLSDRFSAERPKGSFSTLEIQRTEQGDSAMYLCASSLGPGIDYGYTFGSGTRLTVV.

The chain carries TRBV20-1 and TRBJ2-5; D unclear. The V gene lost 6 bases and the J gene lost 4 bases, with 6 bases spanning the gap. This CDR3 contains 10 residues. The germline V gene has CDR1 DFQATT and CDR2 SNEGSKA (reference sequence). The CDR3 bases are TGCAGTGCCCCGATAGAGACCCAGTACTTC. This codes for CSAPIETQYF.

In this sample, this clonotype turned up a few times. The chain recombines TRBV5-5 with TRBJ2-5; maybe TRBD1 (5 bases). The length of the CDR3 is 14 residues. V lost 0 bases and J lost 2, with 8 bases in between. Germline V gene lookup returns CDR1 SGHKS and CDR2 YYEKEE (reference sequence). CDR3 residues: CASSLGQKQETQYF. The CDR3 DNA reads TGTGCCAGCAGCTTGGGACAGAAGCAAGAGACCCAGTACTTC.

This sequence joins TRBV18 and TRBJ1-1; D possibly corresponds to TRBD1 (6 bases). Germline assignment: CDR1 KGHSH and CDR2 LQKENI. This CDR3 is 13 amino acids long. Trimming took off 10 bases at V and 0 bases at J, with 12 bases between the two ends. CDR3 amino acids: CATLGGLNTEAFF. For the CDR3, the DNA is TGTGCCACTCTGGGGGGCCTGAACACTGAAGCTTTCTTT.

V gene TRBV18 combines with J gene TRBJ2-1; 9 bases fit TRBD2. The germline V gene has CDR1 KGHSH and CDR2 LQKENI. The CDR3 sequence is 17 residues long. After removal of 2 bases from V and 6 bases from J, the junction contained 11 bases not matched to a gene. In nucleotides, the CDR3 is TGTGCCAGCTCACCATATCTTGGCGGGAGGGCCGGCAATGAGCAGTTCTTC. Residues: CASSPYLGGRAGNEQFF.

The chain employs TRBV30 and TRBJ1-2; D may be TRBD1 (5 bases). Germline-derived CDR1 and CDR2 are GTSNPN and SVGIG (reference sequence). The CDR3 is 15 amino acids. Deletions cut 2 bases from V and 0 bases from J, with 13 bases between. The CDR3 spells CAWSILDRANYGYTF. In DNA, the CDR3 is TGTGCCTGGAGTATATTAGACAGAGCTAACTATGGCTACACCTTC.

This clonotype was found a few times. V gene TRBV20-1 combines with J gene TRBJ2-7; possible D gene TRBD1, 5 bases. V lost 7 bases, J lost 7 bases, and 11 bases lay in between. The germline V gene has CDR1 DFQATT and CDR2 SNEGSKA (reference sequence). This CDR3 comprises 10 residues. The CDR3 loop is CSVGASEQYF. The CDR3 DNA follows: TGCAGTGTTGGGGCGAGTGAGCAGTACTTC.

This clonotype was seen repeatedly, ten times or more. The V and J genes are TRBV5-1 and TRBJ1-2; D is undetermined. V was trimmed by 0 bases and J by 6 bases, leaving 9 bases between them. Germline CDR1 is SGHRS and CDR2 is YFSETQ. The CDR3 extends over 13 amino acids. CDR3 in amino acids: CASSLAVIHGYTF. DNA for the CDR3: TGCGCCAGCAGCTTGGCGGTAATCCATGGCTACACCTTC.

The J gene is TRBJ2-3, the V gene TRBV7-2; D not resolved. The ends were cut back, 5 bases at V and 5 bases at J, with 8 bases in the middle. The germline gives CDR1 SGHTA, CDR2 FQGNSA. The CDR3 covers 12 residues. CDR3 in amino acids: CASSLPIDTQYF. CDR3 nucleotide sequence: TGTGCCAGCAGCCTACCAATAGATACGCAGTATTTT.